Listed here is a single T cell receptor beta chain. The entry originates in a study of early T cells in non-severe SARS-CoV-2 infection. With 3 bases removed from V and 12 bases from J, the gap between germline ends came to 9 bases. This CDR3 is 11 amino acids long. In germline, CDR1 is MDHEN, CDR2 SYDVKM. TCRdb ran MiXCR on the 5' RACE reads and lists one entry per CDR3 protein. This table holds 80,000 to 100,000 distinct CDR3 sequences, around 15% found once. The chain uses TRBV28 and TRBJ2-1; either TRBD1 or TRBD2 may supply D (5 bases each). This clonotype originated in an adult who was a healthcare worker with PCR-confirmed SARS-CoV-2 infection or an uninfected control (not recorded which). The specimen was whole blood. DNA for the CDR3: TGTGCCAGCAGTTTCTGGGGGATGCAGTTCTTC. It specifies CASSFWGMQFF. The complete variable domain, with remaining parts taken from reference TRBV28 and TRBJ2-1, reads DVKVTQSSRYLVKRTGEKVFLECVQDMDHENMFWYRQDPGLGLRLIYFSYDVKMKEKGDIPEGYSVSREKKERFSLILESASTNQTSMYLCASSFWGMQFFGPGTRLTVL.